A selection of T cell receptor beta chains follows, all from one sample in a study of blood T cells in healthy people across ages. Using its own MiXCR run on the 5' RACE reads, TCRdb lists one record per CDR3 protein. This table holds 550,000 to 750,000 distinct CDR3 sequences, under 25% found once. Sequencing was performed on blood. These receptors came from a man between 65 and 85 years old in good health. Both conserved end residues are part of each CDR3. A D gene is named only where the DNA matches it firmly. The listing skips clone size in some rows; elsewhere it reads once, few, many or a size class.

DNA: TGTGCCAGCAGCTTAAACGGACTAGCGGGAGGGCAAAACATTCAGTACTTC
CDR3: CASSLNGLAGGQNIQYF
V: TRBV7-2
size: few
J: TRBJ2-4
D: TRBD2

DNA: TGTGCCAGCAGCCAAGATGTGGGGAACGAGCAGTACTTC
CDR3: CASSQDVGNEQYF
V: TRBV3-1
size: few
J: TRBJ2-7
D: .

DNA: TGTGCCAGCAGTCCGACAGTCTACGAGCAGTACTTC
CDR3: CASSPTVYEQYF
V: TRBV28
size: few
J: TRBJ2-7
D: .

DNA: TGTGCCAGCAGCAAAGGCTCCGGGACAGGGGGAATAGCTGGGGCCAACGTCCTGACTTTC
CDR3: CASSKGSGTGGIAGANVLTF
V: TRBV21-1
size: .
J: TRBJ2-6
D: .

DNA: TGCGCCAGCAGCCAAACCGGGACTAGCTCCTACAATGAGCAGTTCTTC
CDR3: CASSQTGTSSYNEQFF
V: TRBV4-1
size: few
J: TRBJ2-1
D: TRBD2

DNA: TGTGCCAGCTCACCAAATCAGGTGGGGCATGTCCCAGATACGCAGTATTTT
CDR3: CASSPNQVGHVPDTQYF
V: TRBV18
size: .
J: TRBJ2-3
D: .

DNA: TGCGCCAGCAGGCCGGGGACTAGCGGGGTTATCCTCGGAGAGCAGTACTTC
CDR3: CASRPGTSGVILGEQYF
V: TRBV5-1
size: .
J: TRBJ2-7
D: TRBD2

DNA: TGTGCCTGGAGTGCCCGGACAGTACAAGAGACCCAGTACTTC
CDR3: CAWSARTVQETQYF
V: TRBV30
size: few
J: TRBJ2-5
D: .

DNA: TGTGCCAGCAGCTTAGTGGCAGGGTACTCCTACAATGAGCAGTTCTTC
CDR3: CASSLVAGYSYNEQFF
V: TRBV7-2
size: many
J: TRBJ2-1
D: .

DNA: TGCGCCAGCAGCCAGAGTGCTGGGTTCGCAGATACGCAGTATTTT
CDR3: CASSQSAGFADTQYF
V: TRBV4-1
size: once
J: TRBJ2-3
D: .

DNA: TGCGCCAGCAGCCACCCTAGGGACTACAATGAGCAGTTCTTC
CDR3: CASSHPRDYNEQFF
V: TRBV5-1
size: .
J: TRBJ2-1
D: .

DNA: TGTGCCAGAGCGACAGGGACTAGCGGATACGAGCAGTACTTC
CDR3: CARATGTSGYEQYF
V: TRBV7-9
size: few
J: TRBJ2-7
D: TRBD2

DNA: TGCAGCGTTGTGGGACAGGGCCCCTACGAGTGGTACTTC
CDR3: CSVVGQGPYEWYF
V: TRBV29-1
size: few
J: TRBJ2-7
D: TRBD1

DNA: TGCAGTGCTAGAGATGGAGCGACAGGGGAGGCCCGCGAGCAGTACTTC
CDR3: CSARDGATGEAREQYF
V: TRBV20-1
size: .
J: TRBJ2-7
D: TRBD1

DNA: TGTGCCAGCAGCTTAAAGGTAGGACCTAGGGATGAGCAGTTCTTC
CDR3: CASSLKVGPRDEQFF
V: TRBV7-3
size: many
J: TRBJ2-1
D: .

DNA: TGCAGTGCTTTGAGCTCCTACGAGCAGTACTTC
CDR3: CSALSSYEQYF
V: TRBV20-1
size: few
J: TRBJ2-7
D: .

DNA: TGTGCCAGCAGCTTTCTCCGGCGGGAGGGCCGAGACGGGGAGCTGTTTTTT
CDR3: CASSFLRREGRDGELFF
V: TRBV7-9
size: few
J: TRBJ2-2
D: TRBD2

DNA: TGCAGTGCTAGGGGGGCCCTCGGGAGGGATTCCTACGAGCAGTACTTC
CDR3: CSARGALGRDSYEQYF
V: TRBV20-1
size: many
J: TRBJ2-7
D: TRBD2

DNA: TGTGCCACCAGTGATTTTGGACAGGGGATCTACGAGCAGTACTTC
CDR3: CATSDFGQGIYEQYF
V: TRBV24-1
size: few
J: TRBJ2-7
D: TRBD1

DNA: TGCAGTGCTAGTAATCAGGGTAAAAATGAGCAGTTCTTC
CDR3: CSASNQGKNEQFF
V: TRBV20-1
size: .
J: TRBJ2-1
D: .

DNA: TGTGCCAGCAGCTTGGGGTCCCTCTCTGGGGCCAACGTCCTGACTTTC
CDR3: CASSLGSLSGANVLTF
V: TRBV7-8
size: many
J: TRBJ2-6
D: .

DNA: TGTGCCAGCTCACCTGCTGTCAGGGAGCAGTTCTTC
CDR3: CASSPAVREQFF
V: TRBV18
size: many
J: TRBJ2-1
D: .

DNA: TGTGCCAGCGGATCAACCACCGGGGAGCTGTTTTTT
CDR3: CASGSTTGELFF
V: TRBV28
size: .
J: TRBJ2-2
D: .

DNA: TGCAGCGCCGGTGGTGATTACGAGCAGTACTTC
CDR3: CSAGGDYEQYF
V: TRBV29-1
size: few
J: TRBJ2-7
D: .

DNA: TGTGCCAGCAGCTTAGCAGCCTCCTACAATGAGCAGTTCTTC
CDR3: CASSLAASYNEQFF
V: TRBV7-2
size: many
J: TRBJ2-1
D: .

DNA: TGTGCCAGCAGTTCCGGTTCCGTGGAGTACTTC
CDR3: CASSSGSVEYF
V: TRBV12-3/TRBV12-4
size: few
J: TRBJ2-5
D: .

DNA: TGTGCCAGCTCACCAGGGGGACCCGTCCACGAGCAGTACTTC
CDR3: CASSPGGPVHEQYF
V: TRBV18
size: .
J: TRBJ2-7
D: .

DNA: TGCGCCAGCAGTGGCCTGGAGGTCAACACCGGGGAGCTGTTTTTT
CDR3: CASSGLEVNTGELFF
V: TRBV5-1
size: few
J: TRBJ2-2
D: .

DNA: TGTGCCAGCAGCGGGCTCGAACCCACCAGGGGCGGAACTGAAGCTTTCTTT
CDR3: CASSGLEPTRGGTEAFF
V: TRBV3-1
size: .
J: TRBJ1-1
D: .

DNA: TGCAGTGCTAAACAGGGGTTAGACAATCAGCCCCAGCATTTT
CDR3: CSAKQGLDNQPQHF
V: TRBV20-1
size: .
J: TRBJ1-5
D: TRBD1

DNA: TGTGCCAGCAGTCCCCTTGGCCCACAGGGCGTTTTAGGCGGAAACACCATATATTTT
CDR3: CASSPLGPQGVLGGNTIYF
V: TRBV28
size: few
J: TRBJ1-3
D: .

DNA: TGTGCCAGCAGCGCCCTGGGGGGAGATATGGGGACAGATACGCAGTATTTT
CDR3: CASSALGGDMGTDTQYF
V: TRBV7-2
size: .
J: TRBJ2-3
D: .

DNA: TGCAGCGTTACCACCGCAGGCGGCGCATCTGGAAACACCATATATTTT
CDR3: CSVTTAGGASGNTIYF
V: TRBV29-1
size: few
J: TRBJ1-3
D: .

DNA: TGCAGTGCTAGAGATACGCGGGGACAGTTATATGGCTACACCTTC
CDR3: CSARDTRGQLYGYTF
V: TRBV20-1
size: .
J: TRBJ1-2
D: TRBD1

DNA: TGCAGTGCTAGAGTGACTGACAGGCCTGGGGCCAACGTCCTGACTTTC
CDR3: CSARVTDRPGANVLTF
V: TRBV20-1
size: few
J: TRBJ2-6
D: .

DNA: TGCAGCCTGGACGGTGGTTCTAGCGGAAACAATGAGCAGTTCTTC
CDR3: CSLDGGSSGNNEQFF
V: TRBV29-1
size: .
J: TRBJ2-1
D: TRBD2

DNA: TGCAGTGCTAGAGGTGACTATTCCACAGATACGCAGTATTTT
CDR3: CSARGDYSTDTQYF
V: TRBV20-1
size: many
J: TRBJ2-3
D: .

DNA: TGTGCCTGGAGCTTGCTACGGACAGGGGGTTCCTACGAGCAGTACTTC
CDR3: CAWSLLRTGGSYEQYF
V: TRBV30
size: .
J: TRBJ2-7
D: TRBD1

DNA: TGTGCCAGCAGCTTAGCGGGGCCAGGAGTCGCAGGGCAGTACTTC
CDR3: CASSLAGPGVAGQYF
V: TRBV7-2
size: many
J: TRBJ2-7
D: .

DNA: TGTGCCACCAGTGACGACCGGGACTACAATGAGCAGTTCTTC
CDR3: CATSDDRDYNEQFF
V: TRBV24-1
size: .
J: TRBJ2-1
D: .

DNA: TGCAGCGAGACAGGGGGCGTCGGCACAGATACGCAGTATTTT
CDR3: CSETGGVGTDTQYF
V: TRBV29-1
size: few
J: TRBJ2-3
D: TRBD1

DNA: TGCAGTGCTCCTCTATCTTCCCACTCGCAGTACTTC
CDR3: CSAPLSSHSQYF
V: TRBV20-1
size: .
J: TRBJ2-7
D: .

DNA: TGCGCCAGCAGCTCGGGAGGGACTAGCGGGACCTACGAGCAGTACTTC
CDR3: CASSSGGTSGTYEQYF
V: TRBV5-1
size: .
J: TRBJ2-7
D: TRBD2

DNA: TGCGCCAGCAGCTTGGTTCCGACAGGTAACAATGAGCAGTTCTTC
CDR3: CASSLVPTGNNEQFF
V: TRBV5-1
size: many
J: TRBJ2-1
D: .

DNA: TGTGCCAGCAGCGTAGTAGGGAGCGGAGAGCAGTTCTTC
CDR3: CASSVVGSGEQFF
V: TRBV9
size: .
J: TRBJ2-1
D: .

DNA: TGCAGTGCTAGAGATACTAGCGGCCAAGAGACCCAGTACTTC
CDR3: CSARDTSGQETQYF
V: TRBV20-1
size: few
J: TRBJ2-5
D: TRBD2

DNA: TGTGCCAGCAGTTACGATGCAGGGTTTTCCGGGGAGCTGTTTTTT
CDR3: CASSYDAGFSGELFF
V: TRBV6-2/TRBV6-3
size: many
J: TRBJ2-2
D: .

DNA: TGTGCCAGCAGCCGTCGGGCGGTTAACTATGGCTACACCTTC
CDR3: CASSRRAVNYGYTF
V: TRBV13
size: .
J: TRBJ1-2
D: .

DNA: TGTGCCAGCAGTCCGGAGGACAGGGACGAGCAGTACTTC
CDR3: CASSPEDRDEQYF
V: TRBV27
size: .
J: TRBJ2-7
D: TRBD1

DNA: TGCAGCGTTGAAGTTTCTAGGGGAGTCGGGCAGTACTTC
CDR3: CSVEVSRGVGQYF
V: TRBV29-1
size: .
J: TRBJ2-7
D: .

DNA: TGTGCCAGCAGTTATGGTACAGCCTCTAATGAAAAACTGTTTTTT
CDR3: CASSYGTASNEKLFF
V: TRBV6-5
size: .
J: TRBJ1-4
D: .

DNA: TGTGCCAGCAGTGATCGAACAGGGGGGAGCAATCAGCCCCAGCATTTT
CDR3: CASSDRTGGSNQPQHF
V: TRBV25-1
size: few
J: TRBJ1-5
D: TRBD1

DNA: TGTGCCAGTAGAAAAGCGGGAGAGGGCTACAATGAGCAGTTCTTC
CDR3: CASRKAGEGYNEQFF
V: TRBV19
size: many
J: TRBJ2-1
D: TRBD2

DNA: TGCGCCAGCAGCGCCCCCGGGAATTCCAACGAGCAGTACTTC
CDR3: CASSAPGNSNEQYF
V: TRBV5-1
size: .
J: TRBJ2-7
D: .

DNA: TGCGCCAGCAGCTCAGGACAGGCCTCTAATGAAAAACTGTTTTTT
CDR3: CASSSGQASNEKLFF
V: TRBV5-1
size: many
J: TRBJ1-4
D: TRBD1

DNA: TGTGCCAGCAGTGAAGGGGGATTAAACTACGAGCAGTACTTC
CDR3: CASSEGGLNYEQYF
V: TRBV6-1
size: .
J: TRBJ2-7
D: .

DNA: TGTGCCAGCAGCAATCGACAGGGCACAGCCAAAAACATTCAGTACTTC
CDR3: CASSNRQGTAKNIQYF
V: TRBV2
size: .
J: TRBJ2-4
D: TRBD1

DNA: TGTGCTAGTGGTAGGCCCCCCCAGGGTTACTATGGCTACACCTTC
CDR3: CASGRPPQGYYGYTF
V: TRBV12-5
size: .
J: TRBJ1-2
D: .